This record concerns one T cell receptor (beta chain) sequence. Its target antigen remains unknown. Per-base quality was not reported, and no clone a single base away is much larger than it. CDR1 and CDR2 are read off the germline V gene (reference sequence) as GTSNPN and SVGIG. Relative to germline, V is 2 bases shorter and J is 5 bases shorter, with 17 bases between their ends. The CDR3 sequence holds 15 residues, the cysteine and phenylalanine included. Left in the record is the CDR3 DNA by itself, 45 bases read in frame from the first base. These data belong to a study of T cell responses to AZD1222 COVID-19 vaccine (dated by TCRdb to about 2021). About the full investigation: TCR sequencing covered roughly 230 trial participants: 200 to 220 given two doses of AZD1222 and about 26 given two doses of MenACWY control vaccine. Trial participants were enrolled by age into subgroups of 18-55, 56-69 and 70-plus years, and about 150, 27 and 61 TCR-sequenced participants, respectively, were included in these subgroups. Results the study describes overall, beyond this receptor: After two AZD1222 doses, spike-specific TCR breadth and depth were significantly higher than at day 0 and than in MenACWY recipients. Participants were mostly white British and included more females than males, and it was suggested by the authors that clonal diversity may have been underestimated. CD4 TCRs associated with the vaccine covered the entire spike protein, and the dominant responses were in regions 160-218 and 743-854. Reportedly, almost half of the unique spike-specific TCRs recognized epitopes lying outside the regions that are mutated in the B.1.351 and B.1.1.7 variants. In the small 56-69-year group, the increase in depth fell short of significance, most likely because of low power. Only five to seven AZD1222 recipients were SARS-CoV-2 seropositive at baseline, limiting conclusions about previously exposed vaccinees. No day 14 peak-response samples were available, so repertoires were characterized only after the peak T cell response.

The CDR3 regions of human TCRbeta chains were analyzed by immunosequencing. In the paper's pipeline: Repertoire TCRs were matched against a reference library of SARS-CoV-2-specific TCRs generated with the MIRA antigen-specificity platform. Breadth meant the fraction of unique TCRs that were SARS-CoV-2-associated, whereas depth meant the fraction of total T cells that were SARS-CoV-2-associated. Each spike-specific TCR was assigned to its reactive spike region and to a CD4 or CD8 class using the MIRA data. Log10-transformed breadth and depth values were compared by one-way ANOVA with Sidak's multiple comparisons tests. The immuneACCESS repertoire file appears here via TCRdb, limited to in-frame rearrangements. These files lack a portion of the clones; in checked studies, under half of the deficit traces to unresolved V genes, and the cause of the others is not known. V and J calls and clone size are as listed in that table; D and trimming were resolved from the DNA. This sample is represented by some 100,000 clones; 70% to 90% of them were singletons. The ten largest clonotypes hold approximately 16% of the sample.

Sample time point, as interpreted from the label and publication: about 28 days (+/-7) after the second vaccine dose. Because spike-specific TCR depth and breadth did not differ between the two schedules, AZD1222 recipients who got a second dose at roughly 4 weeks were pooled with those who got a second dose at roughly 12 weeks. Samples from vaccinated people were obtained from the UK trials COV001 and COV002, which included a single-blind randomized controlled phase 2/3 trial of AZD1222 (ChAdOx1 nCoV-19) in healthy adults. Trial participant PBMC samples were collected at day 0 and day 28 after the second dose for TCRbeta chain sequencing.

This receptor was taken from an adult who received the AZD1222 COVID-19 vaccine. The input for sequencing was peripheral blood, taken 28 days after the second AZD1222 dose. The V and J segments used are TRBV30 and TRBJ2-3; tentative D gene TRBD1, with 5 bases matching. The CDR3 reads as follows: CAWSRGSNSGDTQYF. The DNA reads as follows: TGTGCCTGGAGTAGGGGTTCGAACAGTGGAGATACGCAGTATTTT. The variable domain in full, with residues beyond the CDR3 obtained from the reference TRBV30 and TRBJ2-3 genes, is SQTIHQWPATLVQPVGSPLSLECTVEGTSNPNLYWYRQAAGRGLQLLFYSVGIGQISSEVPQNLSASRPQDRQFILSSKKLLLSDSGFYLCAWSRGSNSGDTQYFGPGTRLTVL.